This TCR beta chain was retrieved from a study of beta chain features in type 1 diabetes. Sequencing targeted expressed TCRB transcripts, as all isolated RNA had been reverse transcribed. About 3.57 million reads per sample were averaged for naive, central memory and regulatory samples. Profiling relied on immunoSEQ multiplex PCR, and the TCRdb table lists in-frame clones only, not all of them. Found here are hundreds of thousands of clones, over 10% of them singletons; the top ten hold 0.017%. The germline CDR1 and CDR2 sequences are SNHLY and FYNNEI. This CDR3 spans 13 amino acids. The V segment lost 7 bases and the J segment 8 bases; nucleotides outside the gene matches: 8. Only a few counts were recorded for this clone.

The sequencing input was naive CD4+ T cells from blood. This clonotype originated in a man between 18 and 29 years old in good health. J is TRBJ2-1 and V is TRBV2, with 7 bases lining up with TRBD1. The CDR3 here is CASILGQWDEQFF. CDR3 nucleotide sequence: TGTGCCAGCATCCTGGGACAGTGGGATGAGCAGTTCTTC.